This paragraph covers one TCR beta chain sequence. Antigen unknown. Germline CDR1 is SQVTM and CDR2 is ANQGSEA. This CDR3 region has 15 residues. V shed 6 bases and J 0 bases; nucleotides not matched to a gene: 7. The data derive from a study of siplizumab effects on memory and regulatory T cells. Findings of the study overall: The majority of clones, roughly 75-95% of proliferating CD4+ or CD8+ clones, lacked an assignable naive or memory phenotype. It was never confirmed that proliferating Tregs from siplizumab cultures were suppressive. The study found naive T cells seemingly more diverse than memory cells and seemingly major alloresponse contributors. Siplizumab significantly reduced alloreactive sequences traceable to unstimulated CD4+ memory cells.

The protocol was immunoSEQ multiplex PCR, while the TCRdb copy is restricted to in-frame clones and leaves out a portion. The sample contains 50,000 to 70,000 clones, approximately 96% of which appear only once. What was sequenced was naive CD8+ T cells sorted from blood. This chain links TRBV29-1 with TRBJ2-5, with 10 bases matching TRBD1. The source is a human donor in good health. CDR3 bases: TGCAGCGTCCCCTCGGACAGGGGGAACCAAGAGACCCAGTACTTC. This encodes CSVPSDRGNQETQYF.